These 16 T cell receptor beta chains came from one sample sequenced in a study of T cell clones after liver transplantation. Only in-frame clones appear in the TCRdb table, and some are missing; sequencing was by immunoSEQ multiplex PCR. The table includes roughly 120,000 clones, 90% detected once. Sequences were derived from CD4+ T cells from blood, sampled 12 months after liver transplant. The source is a human patient who received a liver transplant. Some T cells may be the graft donor's.

V is TRBV28 and J is TRBJ2-5; the D is unclear. CDR1 and CDR2 from the germline V gene are MDHEN and SYDVKM. The CDR3 has 12 residues. CDR3 in amino acids: CAGSGYQETQYF. The CDR3, as DNA: TGTGCAGGATCGGGCTATCAAGAGACCCAGTACTTC.

The V call is TRBV4-1, the J call TRBJ2-5; D is possibly TRBD2 (6 bases). CDR3 size: 14 residues. Germline V gives CDR1 MGHRA, CDR2 YSYEKL. V lost 3 bases and J 4 bases, leaving 12 bases between the germline ends. CDR3 residues: CASSHGGAGETQYF. In DNA form, the CDR3 reads TGCGCCAGCAGCCATGGGGGAGCGGGAGAGACCCAGTACTTC.

This chain uses TRBV11-3 with TRBJ2-1; D call uncertain. CDR3 length: 18 amino acids. Trimming took off 3 bases at V and 0 bases at J, with 18 bases between the two ends. Germline V gene lookup returns CDR1 SGHNT and CDR2 YENEEA. The CDR3 nucleotides are TGTGCCAGCAGCTTTGTCGGTATAACTATTTCCTCCTACAATGAGCAGTTCTTC. Translation: CASSFVGITISSYNEQFF.

J is TRBJ2-7 and V is TRBV6-5, with 7 bases identical to TRBD1. J was trimmed by 7 bases and V by 5 bases; bases with no gene match: 11. The CDR3 covers 14 residues. Looked up from germline, CDR1 is MNHEY and CDR2 is SVGAGI. For the CDR3, the DNA is TGTGCCAGCAGTAACCCGGGACAGATGAAAGAGCAGTACTTC. This gives the protein CASSNPGQMKEQYF.

CDR3 region: CARVLAFF. In DNA, the CDR3 is TGCGCCAGGGTTTTAGCTTTCTTT. The rearrangement uses TRBV23-1 and TRBJ1-1; D unclear. TRBV23-1 is treated as an ORF (open reading frame) with a function not yet certain. The CDR3 runs to 8 residues. V was cut by 9 bases and J by 10 bases, with 6 bases left in between.

This chain links TRBV5-1 with TRBJ1-1; D gene uncertain. The germline V gene encodes CDR1 SGHRS and CDR2 YFSETQ. Trimming pared 2 bases from V and 1 base from J, leaving 12 bases between. This CDR3 region has 15 residues. The chain's CDR3 is CASSFRPQGNTEAFF. CDR3 nucleotide sequence: TGCGCCAGCAGCTTTCGACCCCAAGGGAACACTGAAGCTTTCTTT.

The chain uses TRBV7-2 and TRBJ2-2, with 11 bases aligning to TRBD1. The CDR3 has 18 amino acids. With V trimmed by 5 bases and J by 5 bases, 13 bases remained unmatched. Germline V lookup: CDR1 SGHTA, CDR2 FQGNSA. The CDR3 loop is CASSPVAGTGGGTGELFF. In DNA, the CDR3 is TGTGCCAGCAGCCCAGTGGCCGGGACAGGGGGAGGGACCGGGGAGCTGTTTTTT.

This clone was detected only once. The chain recombines TRBV27 with TRBJ2-3; 9 bases map to TRBD2. This CDR3 spans 16 amino acids. J gave up 7 bases and V 1 base, and 9 bases lay outside the gene matches. Germline values: CDR1 MNHEY, CDR2 SMNVEV (reference sequence). This CDR3 is CASSLWASGEGNTQYF. The CDR3 DNA reads as TGTGCCAGCAGTTTATGGGCTAGCGGGGAGGGGAATACGCAGTATTTT.

The chain is built from TRBV7-2 and TRBJ1-2, with 8 bases matching TRBD1. The trim removed 5 bases at V and 3 bases at J, leaving 2 bases unmatched. This CDR3 is 13 amino acids long. CDR1 SGHTA and CDR2 FQGNSA come from the germline V gene. The CDR3 DNA reads TGTGCCAGCAGCCCGGGACAGGACTATGGCTACACCTTC. Encoded protein: CASSPGQDYGYTF.

The gene calls are TRBV5-4 and TRBJ2-5, with a weak D call TRBD1 (6 bases). Germline V gene sequence: CDR1 SGHNT, CDR2 YYREEE (reference sequence). With 4 bases removed from V and 5 bases from J, the gap between germline ends came to 12 bases. The CDR3 loop spans 13 amino acids. CDR3: CASSRRGAETQYF. In nucleotides, the CDR3 is TGTGCCAGCAGCCGCAGGGGTGCGGAGACCCAGTACTTC.

The sample holds a few counts of this clone. V and J are TRBV5-4 and TRBJ1-2; D unresolved. Per the germline V gene, CDR1 is SGHNT and CDR2 is YYREEE (reference sequence). This CDR3 has 8 residues. V lost 8 bases to trimming and J lost 14 bases, with 10 bases between them. The CDR3 loop reads CARVRGTF. For the CDR3, the DNA is TGTGCCAGGGTTCGTGGAACCTTC.

The chain joins TRBV11-2 to TRBJ2-3; 11 nucleotides align to TRBD2. The junction had 4 bases not matched to a gene; V was cut back by 5 bases and J by 0 bases. CDR1 and CDR2 from the germline V gene are SGHAT and FQNNGV. The CDR3 contains 16 residues. The CDR3 region has the DNA TGTGCCAGCAGCAATTTAGCGGGAGGGAGCACAGATACGCAGTATTTT. This sequence encodes CASSNLAGGSTDTQYF.

The rearrangement links TRBV7-2 to TRBJ2-1; 10 nucleotides agree with TRBD2. The germline gives CDR1 SGHTA, CDR2 FQGNSA. CDR3 length: 12 residues. The V segment lost 1 base and the J segment 12 bases; nucleotides outside the gene matches: 0. The CDR3 spells CASSLGLAGQFF. The CDR3 DNA sequence: TGTGCCAGCAGCTTAGGACTAGCGGGGCAGTTCTTC.

The rearrangement links TRBV11-3 to TRBJ2-7; TRBD2 agrees at 9 bases. V gave up 5 bases and J gave up 8 bases; unmatched junction bases: 13. From germline, CDR1 is SGHNT and CDR2 YENEEA. CDR3 size: 15 residues. CDR3 loop: CASSPLSREGPKQYF. As DNA, the CDR3 is TGTGCCAGCAGCCCGCTGTCGCGGGAGGGCCCTAAGCAGTACTTC.

This chain's CDR3 is CASSHETDYEQYF. The CDR3 DNA follows: TGTGCCAGCTCACATGAGACAGACTACGAGCAGTACTTC. J is TRBJ2-7 and V is TRBV18, with D possibly TRBD1 on 5 matching bases. Germline V gene data show CDR1 as KGHSH and CDR2 as LQKENI. V gave up 4 bases and J gave up 3 bases, with 10 bases separating them. The CDR3 length is 13 residues.

The chain links TRBV12-5 to TRBJ1-5; a weak D match, TRBD1 (5 bases). The germline V gene has CDR1 LGHNT and CDR2 FRNRAP. V shed 0 bases and J shed 0 bases, with 9 bases lying between them. This CDR3 is 16 amino acids long. CDR3 nucleotides: TGTGCTAGTGGTTTGGTACTTGGGGCTAGCAATCAGCCCCAGCATTTT. Translating gives CASGLVLGASNQPQHF.